A selection of T cell receptor beta chains follows, all from one sample in a study of blood T cell repertoires in COVID-19. Here immunoSEQ multiplex PCR was the method, and the copy in TCRdb shows in-frame clones only, minus some. Among approximately 240,000 clones listed, around 85% were seen once. The source material was PBMCs or T cells enriched from blood (not recorded which). These receptors originate from a woman in her forties or fifties in a cohort exposed to, infected with or recovered from COVID-19 (not recorded which). The CDR3 runs from the conserved cysteine through the conserved F or W. Fields, in order: V gene, clone size, J gene, D gene, CDR3 DNA, CDR3 protein. A D gene is named only where the DNA matches it firmly. Some rows mark clone size as missing; the rest say once, few, many or name a class of expanded clone.

TRBV7-9	NA	TRBJ1-3	NA	TGTGCCAGCAGCCTCGAGGCTGGAAACACCATATATTTT	CASSLEAGNTIYF
TRBV5-3	NA	TRBJ2-7	NA	TGTGCCAGAGGACTTAAACGACAGGTCAACAGGACGGCGCAGTACTTC	CARGLKRQVNRTAQYF
TRBV6-5	NA	TRBJ1-6	TRBD1	TGTGCCAGCCAGACAGGGTCGGATAATTCACCCCTCCACTTT	CASQTGSDNSPLHF
TRBV4-1	NA	TRBJ1-5	NA	TGCGCCAGCAGCCAAGAGTCGGATCAGCCCCAGCATTTT	CASSQESDQPQHF
TRBV9	few	TRBJ2-3	NA	TGTGCCAGCAGCGGGACTCGCCTCACAGATACGCAGTATTTT	CASSGTRLTDTQYF
TRBV28	NA	TRBJ1-6	NA	TGTGCCAGCAGTTTACAGGGGTTTGCCTCACCCCTCCACTTT	CASSLQGFASPLHF
TRBV7-2	NA	TRBJ2-7	TRBD2	TGTGCCAGCAGCTTGGCTAGCGGGCCTCTCGAGCAGTACTTC	CASSLASGPLEQYF
TRBV4-3	NA	TRBJ2-2	TRBD1	TGCGCCAGCAGCCAACCGTGGGACAGGGGGCGCGGGGAGCTGTTTTTT	CASSQPWDRGRGELFF
TRBV21-1	NA	TRBJ2-3	NA	TGTGCCAGCAGCAAAGGGACTAGCGGGGGCTCAGATACGCAGTATTTT	CASSKGTSGGSDTQYF
TRBV28	few	TRBJ2-7	TRBD2	TGTGCCAGCACCCCGGGGGGAGAGCAGTACTTC	CASTPGGEQYF
TRBV7-9	NA	TRBJ1-2	NA	TGTGCCACCCTAGGACAGAATAACTATGGCTACACCTTC	CATLGQNNYGYTF
TRBV6-4	NA	TRBJ2-1	NA	TGTGCCAGCACAAAAGACTCCGGTGGTGGCAATGAGCAGTTCTTC	CASTKDSGGGNEQFF
TRBV5-1	NA	TRBJ2-7	TRBD2	TGCGCCAGCAGCCGGACTAGCGGGGGCACTCCCTACGAGCAGTACTTC	CASSRTSGGTPYEQYF
TRBV6-1	once	TRBJ1-5	NA	TGTGCCAGCAGTGAAGTAAGCAATCAGCCCCAGCATTTT	CASSEVSNQPQHF
TRBV11-2	NA	TRBJ1-2	NA	TGTGCCAGCAGCTTAGACAGGGACTATGGCTACACCTTC	CASSLDRDYGYTF
TRBV2	NA	TRBJ2-7	NA	TGTGCCAGCAGTAACTACCAGGGCGCCGAGCAGTACTTC	CASSNYQGAEQYF
TRBV10-3	once	TRBJ2-7	NA	TGTGCCATCAGCCAGGGCGGTTCCTCCTACGAGCAGTACTTC	CAISQGGSSYEQYF
TRBV21-1	NA	TRBJ2-5	NA	TGTGCCAGCAGCAAAGGTTTGGAGAACCAAGAGACCCAGTACTTC	CASSKGLENQETQYF
TRBV6-5	NA	TRBJ2-7	NA	TGTGCCAGCACCCGGGACTTCTGGGATGGCGAGCAGTACTTC	CASTRDFWDGEQYF
TRBV4-1	NA	TRBJ2-7	NA	TGCGCCAGCAGTTATCGGTTGAACTACGAGCAGTACTTC	CASSYRLNYEQYF
TRBV4-3	once	TRBJ2-2	TRBD1	TGCGCCAGCAGCCAAGGAGGGGGACAGATGAACTGGGCGAACACCGGGGAGCTGTTTTTT	CASSQGGGQMNWANTGELFF
TRBV5-6	NA	TRBJ1-4	NA	TGTGCCAGCACCTCGTTCCCTAATGAAAAACTGTTTTTT	CASTSFPNEKLFF
TRBV7-9	few	TRBJ1-1	TRBD1	TGTGCCAGCAGCCACCGGGACAGGGGTAAAGCTTTCTTT	CASSHRDRGKAFF
TRBV5-4	NA	TRBJ2-1	NA	TGTGCCAGCAGCTTGGCTGAGCGGCGCTCCTACAATGAGCAGTTCTTC	CASSLAERRSYNEQFF
TRBV30	few	TRBJ2-3	TRBD1	TGTGCCTGGAGTGTAAGGAATCGGGACAGGGGGCGGCGTACGCAGTATTTT	CAWSVRNRDRGRRTQYF
TRBV7-2	NA	TRBJ1-3	TRBD1	TGTGCCAGCAGCTTAGGGATGACAGGGTCCGGAAACACCATATATTTT	CASSLGMTGSGNTIYF
TRBV28	NA	TRBJ1-2	NA	TGTGCCAGCAGTTCGACGACAGGTTCTTACTATGGCTACACCTTC	CASSSTTGSYYGYTF
TRBV27	NA	TRBJ2-1	NA	TGTGCCAGCAGTTTATCTTTTCAGGGGAATGAGCAGTTCTTC	CASSLSFQGNEQFF
TRBV7-8	NA	TRBJ1-1	NA	TGTGCCAGCAGCTTTCGGGCCCCCGGCAGGGAGAACACTGAAGCTTTCTTT	CASSFRAPGRENTEAFF
TRBV7-2	few	TRBJ1-2	NA	TGTGCCAGCAGCTTAGATCGCTACTCTCCGGGTGGCTACACCTTC	CASSLDRYSPGGYTF
TRBV5-5	NA	TRBJ1-5	NA	TGTGCCAGCAGCTTGCGACCGAATCAGGGGAATCAGCCCCAGCATTTT	CASSLRPNQGNQPQHF
TRBV30	NA	TRBJ2-3	TRBD2	TGTGCCTGGAGTGTATCGGGGGGGCGAGATACGCAGTATTTT	CAWSVSGGRDTQYF
TRBV11-2	NA	TRBJ1-4	NA	TGTGCCATTAAGGGCCTCGAGGGTGGAGTCCAAAATGAAAAACTGTTTTTT	CAIKGLEGGVQNEKLFF
TRBV7-2	NA	TRBJ2-2	NA	TGTGCCAGCAGTTTTTCGCAGGGGGGAGCCGGGGAGCTGTTTTTT	CASSFSQGGAGELFF
TRBV11-3	NA	TRBJ2-7	NA	TGTGCCAGCAGCTTGGGGCCAGCACGGGAGCAGTACTTC	CASSLGPAREQYF
TRBV7-2	NA	TRBJ2-5	TRBD2	TGTGCCAGCAGCTTGGGCCCCCCAAGGACTAGCGGGGGTTTGGAGACCCAGTACTTC	CASSLGPPRTSGGLETQYF
TRBV5-4	NA	TRBJ1-2	TRBD1	TGTGCCAGCAGCTTGGGGGGACAGCTCCCTTTCGGCTATGGCTACACCTTC	CASSLGGQLPFGYGYTF
TRBV7-2	NA	TRBJ1-1	NA	TGTGCCAGCAGCTTAGGAGGGGGCACTGAAGCTTTCTTT	CASSLGGGTEAFF
TRBV18	once	TRBJ1-6	TRBD1	TGTGCCAGCTCACCCAGGACAGGGACCTATAATTCACCCCTCCACTTT	CASSPRTGTYNSPLHF
TRBV4-3	NA	TRBJ1-3	NA	TGCGCCAGCAGCCAAGATGGGGCAGGGACTGGAAACACCATATATTTT	CASSQDGAGTGNTIYF
TRBV3-1/TRBV3-2	once	TRBJ2-5	TRBD2	TGTGCCAGCAGCCTCACTAGCGGGGGGACAGAGACCCAGTACTTC	CASSLTSGGTETQYF
TRBV7-3	few	TRBJ1-4	NA	TGTGCCAGCAGCGAGACAGGCTTCATAGGCTCTAATGAAAAACTGTTTTTT	CASSETGFIGSNEKLFF
TRBV28	NA	TRBJ2-3	TRBD2	TGTGCCAGCAGACCCGGGGGGAGCACAGATACGCAGTATTTT	CASRPGGSTDTQYF
TRBV28	NA	TRBJ2-7	TRBD1	TGTGCCAGCAGTTCCCCGGACAGGGGTCGCTACGAGCAGTACTTC	CASSSPDRGRYEQYF
TRBV5-1	NA	TRBJ2-1	TRBD1	TGCGCCAGCAGCTCCCCCGACAGGGGGCGCAGGAATGAGCAGTTCTTC	CASSSPDRGRRNEQFF
TRBV5-4	NA	TRBJ1-1	TRBD1	TGTGCCAGCAGCTTAGAGATGACAGGGGCTGAAGCTTTCTTT	CASSLEMTGAEAFF
TRBV10-3	NA	TRBJ1-3	NA	TGTGCCATCAGAGGGGACTCTGGAAACACCATATATTTT	CAIRGDSGNTIYF
TRBV9	NA	TRBJ1-4	NA	TGTGCCAGCAGACGGGGGAGCGGGCAAATGTTTTTT	CASRRGSGQMFF
TRBV19	NA	TRBJ2-2	TRBD2	TGTGCCACCTCGGGTCGGGGGGAGGCCGGGGAGCTGTTTTTT	CATSGRGEAGELFF
TRBV11-2	NA	TRBJ2-7	TRBD1	TGTGCCAGCAGCTTAAGAGGGGGCGTTTCAGGATTTTCCTACGAGCAGTACTTC	CASSLRGGVSGFSYEQYF